This T cell receptor beta chain was recovered during a study of cytomegalovirus exposure and HLA in healthy donors. This cohort consisted of healthy bone marrow donors. PCR used 60 Vbeta primers and 13 Jbeta primers. Per the study methods: An analysis that came later counted 70 million to 100 million unique TCR beta chains, about 10 million shared. Using immunoSEQ multiplex PCR, the repertoire was profiled, and TCRdb retains in-frame clones only, with some absent. From that table come the V and J calls and clone size; the DNA was used to work out D and trimming. The sample contains under 250,000 clones, more than 65% of which appear only once. The TCR was taken from a man between 45 and 60 years old in good health and CMV-seronegative. Sequenced sample: PBMCs.

For the CDR3, the DNA is TGTGCCAGTAGTGCTTACTTGGAGGGGCGGCCCTACAATGAGCAGTTCTTC. This translates into CASSAYLEGRPYNEQFF. The rearrangement uses TRBV19 and TRBJ2-1; a weak D match, TRBD2 (6 bases). Trimming took 5 bases from V and 2 from J, leaving 19 bases between them. Per the germline V gene, CDR1 is LNHDA and CDR2 is SQIVND (reference sequence). This CDR3 has 17 amino acids.